This record covers a single TCR beta chain. The antigen is not known. Its ends do not fully match the called genes, so a read error is possible. Measured with immunoSEQ multiplex PCR; TCRdb has only the in-frame clones, and not every one. Here the sample spans roughly 220,000 clones, approximately 88% being singletons. This entry comes from a study of cytomegalovirus exposure and HLA in healthy donors. General study findings and limits: The study listed 164 cytomegalovirus-associated TCR beta chains. A subsequent analysis found that TCR clusters from the first cohort also tended to co-occur in the approximately 110 validation repertoires, with approximately 95% of cluster scores above 0. In vitro data verified a few CMV-associated chains as specific for CMV antigens.

Among the 120 subjects of the validation cohort, separate from the 666-subject first cohort, were the donors. Sequenced input: PBMCs. The TCR was taken from a woman aged 30 to 39 in good health and CMV-seropositive.

CDR3 loop: CASSLRPGGDEQYF. Here the CDR3 DNA reads TGTGCTAGCAGCTTACGTCCAGGGGGGGACGAGCAGTACTTC. J is TRBJ2-7 and V is TRBV7-7; the D gene could be TRBD1 or TRBD2 (7 bases each). The CDR3 is 14 amino acids. CDR1 and CDR2 from the germline V gene are SSHAT and FNYEAQ (reference sequence).